What follows are 32 T cell receptor beta chains derived from one specimen sequenced in a study of shared T cell receptors in the human thymus. Clones were sequenced by immunoSEQ multiplex PCR, and TCRdb holds only the in-frame ones, with some missing. In the table there are under 850,000 clones, roughly 88% of which are singletons. These data were likewise used in another study, on human thymus T cells.

The specimen was thymocytes. These TCRs come from a boy younger than two with a congenital heart defect.

The J gene is TRBJ2-3, the V gene TRBV11-3; D is undetermined. The CDR3 is 12 residues long. Germline V gene lookup returns CDR1 SGHNT and CDR2 YENEEA. Trimming removed 5 bases from V and 0 bases from J, with 3 bases in between. CDR3 sequence reads: CASSPSTDTQYF. As DNA, the CDR3 is TGTGCCAGCAGCCCTAGCACAGATACGCAGTATTTT.

The chain recombines TRBV4-1 with TRBJ2-7, with 9 bases lining up with TRBD2. J lost 4 bases, V lost 0 bases, and 7 bases had no gene match. This CDR3 contains 16 residues. In germline, CDR1 is MGHRA, CDR2 YSYEKL. CDR3 protein: CASSQEVLAGRYEQYF. CDR3 DNA sequence: TGCGCCAGCAGCCAAGAGGTTCTAGCGGGACGGTACGAGCAGTACTTC.

V is TRBV9 and J is TRBJ1-4; D may be TRBD1 (6 bases). The CDR3 is 14 amino acids. The V and J ends lost 4 bases and 6 bases respectively, with 13 bases between them. Germline loops: CDR1 SGDLS, CDR2 YYNGEE. CDR3 in amino acids: CASSRRGPDEKLFF. CDR3 in DNA: TGTGCCAGCAGCCGGCGGGGGCCCGATGAAAAACTGTTTTTT.

V usage is TRBV4-3 and J usage is TRBJ2-1; 7 nucleotides align to TRBD2. From germline, CDR1 is LGHNA and CDR2 YSLEER. The CDR3 extends over 13 amino acids. V dropped 9 bases and J dropped 7; count of bases not matched to a gene: 9. The CDR3 loop reads CARIERGGNEQFF. In DNA, the CDR3 is TGCGCCAGGATCGAGCGGGGCGGGAATGAGCAGTTCTTC.

V gene TRBV11-2 combines with J gene TRBJ2-7, with D perhaps matching TRBD1 (5 bases). The CDR3 length is 15 residues. Germline values: CDR1 SGHAT, CDR2 FQNNGV. Trimming took off 0 bases at V and 2 bases at J, with 11 bases between the two ends. CDR3 DNA sequence: TGTGCCAGCAGCTTAGATAGGCAGGGAACCTACGAGCAGTACTTC. This gives the protein CASSLDRQGTYEQYF. The full variable domain, completed using reference TRBV11-2 and TRBJ2-7, is EAGVAQSPRYKIIEKRQSVAFWCNPISGHATLYWYQQILGQGPKLLIQFQNNGVVDDSQLPKDRFSAERLKGVDSTLKIQPAKLEDSAVYLCASSLDRQGTYEQYFGPGTRLTVT.

This clone was detected only once. The gene calls are TRBV10-3 and TRBJ2-7; TRBD2 agrees at 10 bases. With V trimmed by 0 bases and J by 7 bases, 18 bases remained unmatched. CDR3 size: 19 residues. Per germline, CDR1 ENHRY and CDR2 SYGVKD. The CDR3 spells CAISESGRGTGTSVSEQYF. The DNA for the CDR3 is TGTGCCATCAGTGAGTCGGGCAGAGGGACCGGGACTAGCGTCTCGGAGCAGTACTTC.

The V gene is TRBV7-2, the J gene TRBJ1-1; perhaps TRBD1 as D (6 bases). Germline values: CDR1 SGHTA, CDR2 FQGNSA. The V end was cut by 7 bases, the J end by 3 bases, with 12 bases between. CDR3 size: 13 residues. CDR3 amino acids: CASTIQGYTEAFF. DNA for the CDR3: TGTGCCAGCACCATACAGGGTTACACTGAAGCTTTCTTT.

The V and J genes are TRBV2 and TRBJ1-2; 8 bases align to TRBD1. The CDR3 totals 15 residues. CDR1 is SNHLY, CDR2 FYNNEI, per germline. Trimming took 6 bases from V and 6 from J; bases not matched to a gene: 12. The CDR3 sequence is CASSSIFTGGDGYTF. Written as DNA, the CDR3 is TGTGCCAGCAGCTCGATATTTACAGGGGGTGATGGCTACACCTTC.

The chain uses TRBV15 and TRBJ2-2, with 14 bases aligning to TRBD2. V was pared by 7 bases and J by 7 bases, with 8 bases of the junction left unmatched. The CDR3 sequence is 16 residues long. Germline V CDR1 and CDR2: LNHNV, YYDKDF (reference sequence). The chain's CDR3 is CATTQTSGRADGELFF. CDR3 in DNA: TGTGCCACCACCCAGACTAGCGGGAGGGCCGACGGGGAGCTGTTTTTT.

The chain recombines TRBV4-3 with TRBJ2-7; 8 bases map to TRBD2. The CDR3 sequence is 17 residues long. The J segment lost 6 bases and the V segment lost 1 base, leaving 14 bases of the junction unmatched. CDR1 and CDR2 from the germline V gene are LGHNA and YSLEER. CDR3 residues: CASSQAHWAGGVSEQYF. CDR3 nucleotides: TGCGCCAGCAGCCAAGCCCACTGGGCGGGAGGAGTAAGCGAGCAGTACTTC.

The gene calls are TRBV5-1 and TRBJ2-7, with TRBD1 identical over 8 bases. The CDR3 totals 16 residues. Germline lookup yields CDR1 SGHRS and CDR2 YFSETQ. With 2 bases clipped from V and 0 bases from J, the junction kept 7 bases outside the gene matches. This CDR3 is CASSFLRTGTSYEQYF. The DNA for the CDR3 is TGCGCCAGCAGCTTCCTCCGGACAGGGACCTCCTACGAGCAGTACTTC.

V gene TRBV4-1 combines with J gene TRBJ2-3; D not resolved. V was trimmed by 0 bases and J by 0 bases, leaving 10 bases between them. This CDR3 is 16 amino acids long. CDR1 and CDR2 (germline): MGHRA, YSYEKL. CDR3 sequence (DNA): TGCGCCAGCAGCCAAGATAAGCGTTTTAGCACAGATACGCAGTATTTT. As protein: CASSQDKRFSTDTQYF.

This chain connects TRBV4-1 to TRBJ1-2; D might be TRBD1 (5 bases). The CDR3 is made up of 16 amino acids. V was shortened by 3 bases and J by 6 bases, with 20 bases between the two germline ends. CDR1 is MGHRA, CDR2 YSYEKL, per germline. The CDR3 is CASSHSVERGRHGYTF. CDR3 DNA: TGCGCCAGCAGCCATTCTGTGGAGCGGGGGAGGCATGGCTACACCTTC.

The chain recombines TRBV2 with TRBJ2-3; 10 bases are a match to TRBD2. V trimming: 0 bases; J trimming: 5 bases; junction bases outside the gene matches: 5. This CDR3 spans 16 amino acids. Germline V gene sequence: CDR1 SNHLY, CDR2 FYNNEI. CDR3 in amino acids: CASSEAPSGSQDTQYF. The CDR3 region has the DNA TGTGCCAGCAGTGAAGCGCCTAGCGGGAGTCAAGATACGCAGTATTTT.

This sequence joins TRBV11-3 and TRBJ2-2; a weak D match, TRBD1 (5 bases). From germline, CDR1 is SGHNT and CDR2 YENEEA. V was shortened by 0 bases and J by 4 bases, with 18 bases between the two germline ends. This CDR3 has 18 residues. CDR3 residues: CASSLDSRPGLSTGELFF. CDR3 DNA: TGTGCCAGCAGCTTAGATTCCCGGCCAGGGTTGTCCACCGGGGAGCTGTTTTTT.

This sequence joins TRBV11-2 and TRBJ2-7, with 11 bases lining up with TRBD2. The CDR3 consists of 17 residues. Trimming at V came to 4 bases and at J to 0 bases, leaving 8 bases not matched to a gene. Looked up from germline, CDR1 is SGHAT and CDR2 is FQNNGV. CDR3 nucleotide sequence: TGTGCCAGCAGCTCGCCCCCCACTAGCGGGAGCTCCTACGAGCAGTACTTC. This sequence encodes CASSSPPTSGSSYEQYF.

The chain uses TRBV5-1 and TRBJ1-4, with 11 nucleotides matching TRBD1. Germline CDR1 SGHRS, CDR2 YFSETQ. The CDR3 length is 19 residues. Trimming cost V 0 bases and J 5 bases; bases outside gene matches: 12. For the CDR3, the DNA is TGCGCCAGCAGCTTGGGGGGGACAGGGGGTATTGAAGCGAATGAAAAACTGTTTTTT. Translating gives CASSLGGTGGIEANEKLFF. The full variable domain, completed using reference TRBV5-1 and TRBJ1-4, is KAGVTQTPRYLIKTRGQQVTLSCSPISGHRSVSWYQQTPGQGLQFLFEYFSETQRNKGNFPGRFSGRQFSNSRSEMNVSTLELGDSALYLCASSLGGTGGIEANEKLFFGSGTQLSVL.

J is TRBJ1-2 and V is TRBV15; D possibly corresponds to TRBD1 (6 bases). Trimming took off 4 bases at V and 13 bases at J, with 19 bases between the two ends. The CDR3 sequence is 13 residues long. Germline CDR1 is LNHNV and CDR2 is YYDKDF (reference sequence). CDR3 residues: CATSKGHKEPSTF. CDR3 nucleotides: TGTGCCACCAGCAAGGGACACAAGGAGCCGAGCACCTTC.

This clone was seen only once. The genes are TRBV27 and TRBJ2-4; 8 nucleotides agree with TRBD1. The J segment lost 2 bases and the V segment lost 6 bases, leaving 6 bases of the junction unmatched. Per the germline V gene, CDR1 is MNHEY and CDR2 is SMNVEV (reference sequence). CDR3 size: 15 residues. CDR3: CASSKGQGTKNIQYF. The CDR3 DNA is TGTGCCAGCAGCAAAGGACAGGGAACCAAAAACATTCAGTACTTC.

The V and J genes are TRBV28 and TRBJ2-5; 10 bases are a match to TRBD1. The J segment lost 3 bases and the V segment lost 5 bases, leaving 3 bases of the junction unmatched. This CDR3 contains 14 residues. Germline V gene data show CDR1 as MDHEN and CDR2 as SYDVKM. DNA of the CDR3: TGTGCCAGCAGTCTGGACAGGGGGGAAGAGACCCAGTACTTC. Translation: CASSLDRGEETQYF.

This chain links TRBV6-1 with TRBJ2-7; 11 bases are shared with TRBD1. This CDR3 contains 13 residues. V trimming: 8 bases; J trimming: 5 bases; junction bases outside the gene matches: 5. Germline V gene data show CDR1 as MNHNS and CDR2 as SASEGT. The CDR3 here is CASRGQGGNEQYF. The CDR3 nucleotides read TGTGCCAGCCGGGGACAGGGGGGCAACGAGCAGTACTTC.

The chain uses TRBV9 and TRBJ2-7; TRBD1 agrees at 9 bases. V dropped 0 bases and J dropped 3; count of bases not matched to a gene: 19. This CDR3 is built from 20 residues. Germline-derived CDR1 and CDR2 are SGDLS and YYNGEE. Written as DNA, the CDR3 is TGTGCCAGCAGCGTAGGTGTCGGACAGGGGACCGAGCGGAAGATCTACGAGCAGTACTTC. As protein: CASSVGVGQGTERKIYEQYF.

J is TRBJ2-7 and V is TRBV28, with TRBD2 as a possible D gene (6 bases). Trimming took off 6 bases at V and 2 bases at J, with 11 bases between the two ends. This CDR3 comprises 13 residues. Germline CDR1 MDHEN, CDR2 SYDVKM. The CDR3 protein is CASRSGPTYEQYF. In DNA, the CDR3 is TGTGCCAGCAGAAGCGGGCCTACCTACGAGCAGTACTTC.

The gene calls are TRBV6-1 and TRBJ2-7, with 9 bases lining up with TRBD1. Germline assignment: CDR1 MNHNS and CDR2 SASEGT. The CDR3 contains 16 residues. Losses at the gene ends were 2 bases for V and 7 bases for J; bases not matched to a gene: 12. The CDR3 spells CASSERDRDLMGEQYF. The CDR3 DNA follows: TGTGCCAGCAGTGAAAGGGACAGGGACCTAATGGGTGAGCAGTACTTC.

V usage is TRBV7-2 and J usage is TRBJ2-1, with 8 bases identical to TRBD1. This CDR3 contains 14 residues. Germline V gene lookup returns CDR1 SGHTA and CDR2 FQGNSA. Germline trimming cut 1 base from V and 12 bases from J; bases unmatched to any gene: 8. The CDR3 DNA follows: TGTGCCAGCAGCTTAGTTGGGGCAGGGGGCGGGCAGTTCTTC. Its protein product is CASSLVGAGGGQFF.

This clone is a singleton in its sample. This chain uses TRBV7-2 with TRBJ2-1, with a possible D match to TRBD2 (6 bases). Trimming removed 3 bases from V and 6 bases from J, with 9 bases in between. The germline V gene encodes CDR1 SGHTA and CDR2 FQGNSA. The CDR3 consists of 13 residues. CDR3 amino acids: CASSLERVNEQFF. CDR3 sequence (DNA): TGTGCCAGCAGCTTGGAGCGGGTCAATGAGCAGTTCTTC.

This clone was seen a single time. The chain has TRBV29-1 and TRBJ2-3; maybe TRBD1 (6 bases). The CDR3 is made up of 13 amino acids. V was trimmed by 7 bases and J by 3 bases, leaving 14 bases between them. CDR1 SQVTM and CDR2 ANQGSEA come from the germline V gene. CDR3 coding DNA: TGCAGCGCTAGAACAGGGTCGACAGATACGCAGTATTTT. It specifies CSARTGSTDTQYF.

The chain uses TRBV4-1 and TRBJ2-2; 7 bases agree with TRBD2. The trim removed 0 bases at V and 1 base at J, leaving 8 bases unmatched. This CDR3 has 18 amino acids. Germline V gene sequence: CDR1 MGHRA, CDR2 YSYEKL. The CDR3 DNA reads TGCGCCAGCAGCCAAGAAGCCTCGCTAGCGGAGAACACCGGGGAGCTGTTTTTT. Protein product: CASSQEASLAENTGELFF.

This chain connects TRBV10-3 to TRBJ2-7; 11 bases agree with TRBD2. CDR3 size: 17 residues. V gave up 6 bases and J gave up 1 base; unmatched junction bases: 11. From germline, CDR1 is ENHRY and CDR2 SYGVKD. The CDR3 coding sequence is TGTGCCATCAGGGTGGGTGGGACTAGCGGCACTTCCTACGAGCAGTACTTC. Residues: CAIRVGGTSGTSYEQYF.

The CDR3 nucleotides are TGTGCCAACCTCCGGGGGGTCAACACTGAAGCTTTCTTT. Translated: CANLRGVNTEAFF. The rearrangement joins TRBV27 to TRBJ1-1; weak D call: TRBD1 (5 bases). CDR1 is MNHEY and CDR2 is SMNVEV in the germline V gene (reference sequence). The CDR3 covers 13 residues. V dropped 10 bases and J dropped 2 bases, with 14 bases sitting between them.

In its sample, this clone was seen once. The chain joins TRBV27 to TRBJ2-7, with 12 nucleotides matching TRBD2. Germline lookup yields CDR1 MNHEY and CDR2 SMNVEV (reference sequence). V dropped 7 bases and J dropped 6; count of bases not matched to a gene: 22. The CDR3 covers 19 residues. The chain's CDR3 is CASTPKGGLAGRPGLEQYF. The CDR3, as DNA: TGTGCCAGCACCCCAAAGGGTGGACTAGCGGGGCGTCCCGGTCTCGAGCAGTACTTC.

Only a few counts were recorded for this clone. The chain carries TRBV14 and TRBJ1-3; no clear D. The CDR3 totals 16 residues. The V gene lost 4 bases and the J gene lost 1 base, with 14 bases spanning the gap. Germline V gives CDR1 SGHDN, CDR2 FVKESK. This CDR3 is CASSPKRVHSGNTIYF. The DNA for the CDR3 is TGTGCCAGCAGCCCTAAGAGGGTTCATTCTGGAAACACCATATATTTT.